This entry features one T cell receptor (beta chain) sequence. Its cognate antigen is unknown. Assay: immunoSEQ multiplex PCR; the TCRdb copy retains only in-frame clones and omits some. The sample lists tens of thousands of clones, about nine tenths occurring once. The entry originates in a study of OX40 agonist ivuxolimab in advanced cancers. Study-wide context: Dose-escalation patients had hepatocellular carcinoma, melanoma, renal cell or head and neck cancer. Allowance was made for prior anti-PD-1, anti-PD-L1 or anti-CTLA-4 therapy, and roughly 39% had some.

Study observations and caveats: The expanded peripheral T cells' antigen specificity was not determined.

This sequence originates from an adult with an advanced solid tumor such as melanoma, head and neck, liver or kidney cancer. Sequences were derived from CD4+ or CD8+ T cells sorted from blood, sampled in a trial of the OX40 agonist ivuxolimab.

Here the CDR3 reads CASSLRLANYNEQFF. The CDR3 DNA is TGTGCCAGCAGCCTGCGACTAGCGAACTACAATGAGCAGTTCTTC. V is TRBV11-2 and J is TRBJ2-1, with 8 bases lining up with TRBD2. The V and J ends lost 5 bases and 3 bases, in that order; junction bases with no gene match: 6. Germline V gives CDR1 SGHAT, CDR2 FQNNGV. CDR3 length: 15 amino acids.